A selection of T cell receptor beta chains follows, all from one sample in a study of T cell responses to AZD1222 COVID-19 vaccine. Data came from immunoSEQ multiplex PCR; TCRdb stores just in-frame clones and leaves some out. The table records roughly 86,000 clones, around 91% of them present only once. The input for sequencing was peripheral blood, taken on day 0 of AZD1222 vaccination. Receptors were obtained from an adult in good health. The conserved cysteine and the conserved F or W are not part of the CDR3 here. Size is omitted from some rows. Given values are once, few, many or a class for expanded clones.

v_gene	abundance	j_gene	CDR3aa
TRBV5-4	.	TRBJ2-2	ASSLDLSGRAGTGELF
TRBV5-1	few	TRBJ2-7	ASSLAPSLAGSSYEQY
TRBV28	once	TRBJ2-3	ASSLDGAVDTQY
TRBV7-9	.	TRBJ2-5	ASSFLRTSGYQETQY
TRBV5-6	.	TRBJ2-7	ASSLVVGPGPYEQY
TRBV5-4	.	TRBJ2-1	ASRQGTSGGGSYNEQF
TRBV5-1	.	TRBJ2-2	ATRGHTGELF
TRBV7-9	.	TRBJ2-2	ASSLKPGYEDTGELF
TRBV7-9	.	TRBJ1-6	ASSGEGSSYNSPLH
TRBV2	.	TRBJ1-5	ASNAGTGNQPQH
TRBV30	.	TRBJ1-1	AWNGGTEAF
TRBV7-3	.	TRBJ2-5	ASSLGSPQETQY
TRBV5-8	.	TRBJ2-1	ASSFKHGEAYNEQF
TRBV6-4	once	TRBJ2-3	ASSDGASTDTQY
TRBV7-9	once	TRBJ2-3	ASSFRWDTQY
TRBV29-1	.	TRBJ2-7	SVGRTDYEQY
TRBV6-2/TRBV6-3	medium-sized	TRBJ2-1	ASSYFRAGEQF
TRBV6-5	.	TRBJ2-3	ASAPTGITDTQY